The rows below give T cell receptor beta chains drawn from one sample of a study of blood T cell repertoires in COVID-19. Sequencing was performed with immunoSEQ multiplex PCR; in TCRdb, only in-frame clones are kept and a portion is missing. The sample shows 470,000 or so clones, around 89% of them seen only once. The sequenced sample was peripheral blood. The receptor set was obtained from a woman aged 25 to 39 with acute or convalescent COVID-19. The CDR3 runs from the conserved cysteine through the conserved F or W. D genes are given only for firm matches. Where a row states a size, it is once, few, many or the class of an expanded clone; other rows omit it.

abundance: .; len: 14; d_gene: TRBD1; v_gene: TRBV30; j_gene: TRBJ2-2; CDR3nt: TGTGCCTGGGGACAGGGAAAGGACACCGGGGAGCTGTTTTTT; CDR3aa: CAWGQGKDTGELFF
abundance: few; len: 15; d_gene: .; v_gene: TRBV12-2; j_gene: TRBJ2-2; CDR3nt: TGTGCAAGTCGCGCTGGACAGGGAGTCACCGGGGAGCTGTTTTTT; CDR3aa: CASRAGQGVTGELFF
abundance: .; len: 16; d_gene: TRBD2; v_gene: TRBV6-5; j_gene: TRBJ2-3; CDR3nt: TGTGCCAGCAGTTACCAAGCGGGGGGGCCGGGAGATACGCAGTATTTT; CDR3aa: CASSYQAGGPGDTQYF
abundance: .; len: 16; d_gene: .; v_gene: TRBV5-5; j_gene: TRBJ2-3; CDR3nt: TGTGCCAGCAGCCTTACGATTGTGGGGCACACAGATACGCAGTATTTT; CDR3aa: CASSLTIVGHTDTQYF
abundance: .; len: 15; d_gene: .; v_gene: TRBV7-9; j_gene: TRBJ1-5; CDR3nt: TGTGCCAGCAGCTTAGTGTCCGGAGCACATTCGCCCCAGCATTTT; CDR3aa: CASSLVSGAHSPQHF
abundance: .; len: 18; d_gene: TRBD1; v_gene: TRBV27; j_gene: TRBJ2-2; CDR3nt: TGTGCCAGCAGTATCCACCTTATGACAGGGGGTTACACCGGGGAGCTGTTTTTT; CDR3aa: CASSIHLMTGGYTGELFF
abundance: .; len: 16; d_gene: TRBD1; v_gene: TRBV11-2; j_gene: TRBJ2-7; CDR3nt: TGTGCCAGCAGGCCCGGGCCCGGACAGGGGACCTACGAGCAGTACTTC; CDR3aa: CASRPGPGQGTYEQYF
abundance: .; len: 17; d_gene: .; v_gene: TRBV14; j_gene: TRBJ2-2; CDR3nt: TGTGCCAGCAGCCCAATTCCGTGGGGGCCGGGCACCGGGGAGCTGTTTTTT; CDR3aa: CASSPIPWGPGTGELFF
abundance: .; len: 16; d_gene: TRBD1; v_gene: TRBV9; j_gene: TRBJ1-1; CDR3nt: TGTGCCAGCAGCGTAGGGACAGGGGTCATCAACACTGAAGCTTTCTTT; CDR3aa: CASSVGTGVINTEAFF
abundance: .; len: 14; d_gene: TRBD1; v_gene: TRBV19; j_gene: TRBJ1-4; CDR3nt: TGTGCCAGTAGTGTCGGACAGGGAAATGAAAAACTGTTTTTT; CDR3aa: CASSVGQGNEKLFF
abundance: .; len: 13; d_gene: .; v_gene: TRBV18; j_gene: TRBJ2-1; CDR3nt: TGTGCCAGCTCAGATAGTGCCTACAATGAGCAGTTCTTC; CDR3aa: CASSDSAYNEQFF
abundance: .; len: 18; d_gene: TRBD2; v_gene: TRBV3-1/TRBV3-2; j_gene: TRBJ2-2; CDR3nt: TGTGCCAGCACCACAACGACGAAACGACAGCGGGACGCCGGGGAGCTGTTTTTT; CDR3aa: CASTTTTKRQRDAGELFF
abundance: .; len: 16; d_gene: TRBD1; v_gene: TRBV5-1; j_gene: TRBJ2-7; CDR3nt: TGCGCCAGCAGCTGGGGACAGGGGACCCCCTCCTACGAGCAGTACTTC; CDR3aa: CASSWGQGTPSYEQYF
abundance: .; len: 15; d_gene: .; v_gene: TRBV6-5; j_gene: TRBJ1-6; CDR3nt: TGTGCCAGCCTCGAACTGGGACTTTGGGAGTCACCCCTCCACTTT; CDR3aa: CASLELGLWESPLHF
abundance: .; len: 13; d_gene: .; v_gene: TRBV15; j_gene: TRBJ2-5; CDR3nt: TGTGCCACCAGATCGAGGGGGCAAGAGACCCAGTACTTC; CDR3aa: CATRSRGQETQYF
abundance: .; len: 14; d_gene: TRBD1; v_gene: TRBV6-5; j_gene: TRBJ2-3; CDR3nt: TGTGCCAGCAGTTCAAACAGGGGCCCAGATACGCAGTATTTT; CDR3aa: CASSSNRGPDTQYF
abundance: .; len: 15; d_gene: .; v_gene: TRBV9; j_gene: TRBJ2-5; CDR3nt: TGTGCCAGCAGCTCCAGACTAGGCGGAGGAGAGACCCAGTACTTC; CDR3aa: CASSSRLGGGETQYF
abundance: .; len: 14; d_gene: .; v_gene: TRBV3-1/TRBV3-2; j_gene: TRBJ2-7; CDR3nt: TGTGCCAGCAGCCAGGGTCCCAGGGCCTACGAGCAGTACTTC; CDR3aa: CASSQGPRAYEQYF
abundance: .; len: 15; d_gene: .; v_gene: TRBV5-1; j_gene: TRBJ2-3; CDR3nt: TGCGCCAGCAGCTTTGGAGGTACCAGCACAGATACGCAGTATTTT; CDR3aa: CASSFGGTSTDTQYF
abundance: .; len: 15; d_gene: .; v_gene: TRBV19; j_gene: TRBJ2-1; CDR3nt: TGTGCCAGTAGGAAAGGTGGACAGACTTACAATGAGCAGTTCTTC; CDR3aa: CASRKGGQTYNEQFF
abundance: .; len: 15; d_gene: .; v_gene: TRBV18; j_gene: TRBJ2-3; CDR3nt: TGTGCCAGCTCACCAACGGGACACTACACAGATACGCAGTATTTT; CDR3aa: CASSPTGHYTDTQYF
abundance: .; len: 11; d_gene: .; v_gene: TRBV28; j_gene: TRBJ1-1; CDR3nt: TGTGCCAGCCTTGTGAACACTGAAGCTTTCTTT; CDR3aa: CASLVNTEAFF
abundance: once; len: 15; d_gene: TRBD2; v_gene: TRBV24-1; j_gene: TRBJ2-3; CDR3nt: TGTGCCACCAGTGAGCTAGCGGGGAGCACAGATACGCAGTATTTT; CDR3aa: CATSELAGSTDTQYF
abundance: .; len: 13; d_gene: TRBD1; v_gene: TRBV3-1/TRBV3-2; j_gene: TRBJ1-5; CDR3nt: TGTGCCAGCAGCCTCGACAGGGACCAGCCCCAGCATTTT; CDR3aa: CASSLDRDQPQHF
abundance: .; len: 14; d_gene: .; v_gene: TRBV3-1/TRBV3-2; j_gene: TRBJ1-5; CDR3nt: TGTGCCAGCAGCCAACAATCCCAAATTCAGCCCCAGCATTTT; CDR3aa: CASSQQSQIQPQHF
abundance: .; len: 14; d_gene: TRBD1; v_gene: TRBV6-4; j_gene: TRBJ1-2; CDR3nt: TGTGCCAGCCCCACAGGGGGCGCCGTCTATGGCTACACCTTC; CDR3aa: CASPTGGAVYGYTF
abundance: .; len: 15; d_gene: .; v_gene: TRBV24-1; j_gene: TRBJ1-5; CDR3nt: TGTGCCACCAGTGATGACAGGTATAGCAATCAGCCCCAGCATTTT; CDR3aa: CATSDDRYSNQPQHF
abundance: .; len: 12; d_gene: .; v_gene: TRBV2; j_gene: TRBJ1-1; CDR3nt: TGTGCCGGAAAGGACAGTGATAAAGAAGCTTTCTTT; CDR3aa: CAGKDSDKEAFF
abundance: .; len: 16; d_gene: .; v_gene: TRBV28; j_gene: TRBJ2-2; CDR3nt: TGTGCCAGCAGTTTACTTTCGACTGCGAACACCGGGGAGCTGTTTTTT; CDR3aa: CASSLLSTANTGELFF
abundance: .; len: 15; d_gene: .; v_gene: TRBV27; j_gene: TRBJ1-4; CDR3nt: TGTGCCAGCAGCTCCCGACGGGCAACTAATGAAAAACTGTTTTTT; CDR3aa: CASSSRRATNEKLFF
abundance: .; len: 13; d_gene: TRBD1; v_gene: TRBV7-9; j_gene: TRBJ1-2; CDR3nt: TGTGCCAGCAGCGAACAGGGGGGTTATGGCTACACCTTC; CDR3aa: CASSEQGGYGYTF
abundance: .; len: 16; d_gene: .; v_gene: TRBV5-6; j_gene: TRBJ2-1; CDR3nt: TGTGCCAGCAGCTTGTTACAGTATAAACTCTACAATGAGCAGTTCTTC; CDR3aa: CASSLLQYKLYNEQFF
abundance: .; len: 15; d_gene: TRBD2; v_gene: TRBV9; j_gene: TRBJ2-7; CDR3nt: TGTGCCAGCAGCGTTGTAGCGGGGGAGACCTACGAGCAGTACTTC; CDR3aa: CASSVVAGETYEQYF
abundance: once; len: 18; d_gene: TRBD2; v_gene: TRBV10-2; j_gene: TRBJ2-7; CDR3nt: TGCGCCAGCAGTGAGTCGTTCCTAGCGGGGGGGCGGCGCACCGAGCAGTACTTC; CDR3aa: CASSESFLAGGRRTEQYF
abundance: .; len: 18; d_gene: .; v_gene: TRBV14; j_gene: TRBJ1-6; CDR3nt: TGTGCCAGCAGCCAAGATCTTGGTGGGGCACCTTTGAATTCACCCCTCCACTTT; CDR3aa: CASSQDLGGAPLNSPLHF
abundance: .; len: 13; d_gene: .; v_gene: TRBV27; j_gene: TRBJ2-1; CDR3nt: TGTGCCAGCAGTTTCGGGAGATACAATGAGCAGTTCTTC; CDR3aa: CASSFGRYNEQFF
abundance: .; len: 14; d_gene: TRBD1; v_gene: TRBV10-3; j_gene: TRBJ1-1; CDR3nt: TGTGCCATCAGTGGACAGGGGGCCGACACTGAAGCTTTCTTT; CDR3aa: CAISGQGADTEAFF
abundance: .; len: 13; d_gene: .; v_gene: TRBV12-3/TRBV12-4; j_gene: TRBJ2-2; CDR3nt: TGTGCCAGCAGTTCCACAGGGCCCGGGGAGCTGTTTTTT; CDR3aa: CASSSTGPGELFF
abundance: .; len: 16; d_gene: .; v_gene: TRBV25-1; j_gene: TRBJ2-5; CDR3nt: TGTGCCAGCAGTGCGCAAAGGGGGGGATACCAAGAGACCCAGTACTTC; CDR3aa: CASSAQRGGYQETQYF
abundance: .; len: 11; d_gene: TRBD1; v_gene: TRBV2; j_gene: TRBJ1-2; CDR3nt: TGTGCCAGCGGGACAGACTATGGCTACACCTTC; CDR3aa: CASGTDYGYTF
abundance: .; len: 15; d_gene: TRBD2; v_gene: TRBV9; j_gene: TRBJ2-1; CDR3nt: TGTGCCAGCAGCGTAGACCCGGGGCGGGGGAATGAGCAGTTCTTC; CDR3aa: CASSVDPGRGNEQFF
abundance: .; len: 15; d_gene: .; v_gene: TRBV7-8; j_gene: TRBJ1-3; CDR3nt: TGTGCCAGCAGCTTAAGGCTTAGCAATTTAAACACCATATATTTT; CDR3aa: CASSLRLSNLNTIYF
abundance: .; len: 13; d_gene: .; v_gene: TRBV5-1; j_gene: TRBJ1-1; CDR3nt: TGCGCCAGCAGCTTGGTTATGGCCGGGAGGGCTTTCTTT; CDR3aa: CASSLVMAGRAFF
abundance: .; len: 13; d_gene: .; v_gene: TRBV5-5; j_gene: TRBJ1-2; CDR3nt: TGTGCCAGCAGCCTCAGGGGCATGGGAGGCTACACCTTC; CDR3aa: CASSLRGMGGYTF
abundance: .; len: 16; d_gene: .; v_gene: TRBV30; j_gene: TRBJ1-2; CDR3nt: TGTGCCTGGAGTGTAATGGGGGCGGGGGCTGACTATGGCTACACCTTC; CDR3aa: CAWSVMGAGADYGYTF
abundance: .; len: 11; d_gene: .; v_gene: TRBV6-6; j_gene: TRBJ1-2; CDR3nt: TGTGCCAGCAACAGAGACTATGGCTACACCTTC; CDR3aa: CASNRDYGYTF
abundance: .; len: 13; d_gene: .; v_gene: TRBV6-6; j_gene: TRBJ1-2; CDR3nt: TGTGCCAGCAGTTTTAGTTCTAACTATGGCTACACCTTC; CDR3aa: CASSFSSNYGYTF
abundance: .; len: 14; d_gene: .; v_gene: TRBV2; j_gene: TRBJ1-6; CDR3nt: TGTGCCAGCAGGGACAATTCAGGGAATTCACCCCTCCACTTT; CDR3aa: CASRDNSGNSPLHF
abundance: .; len: 14; d_gene: .; v_gene: TRBV5-1; j_gene: TRBJ1-6; CDR3nt: TGCGCCAGCGGCTCCGGGAGGGTAAATTCACCCCTCCACTTT; CDR3aa: CASGSGRVNSPLHF
abundance: .; len: 14; d_gene: .; v_gene: TRBV2; j_gene: TRBJ2-5; CDR3nt: TGTGCCAGCATCGCGCAGGACTACCAAGAGACCCAGTACTTC; CDR3aa: CASIAQDYQETQYF
abundance: .; len: 15; d_gene: .; v_gene: TRBV27; j_gene: TRBJ2-5; CDR3nt: TGTGCCAGCAGTACGACAGGTGGTCAGGTAGAGACCCAGTACTTC; CDR3aa: CASSTTGGQVETQYF
abundance: .; len: 16; d_gene: TRBD2; v_gene: TRBV3-1/TRBV3-2; j_gene: TRBJ2-7; CDR3nt: TGTGCCAGCAGCTTAACCCGGGGGGAGTTGTCCTACGAGCAGTACTTC; CDR3aa: CASSLTRGELSYEQYF